A selection of T cell receptor beta chains follows, all from one sample in a study of post-analysis software for immune sequencing data. TCRdb recomputed calls from the PCR reads with MiXCR, one row per CDR3 protein. The repertoire consists of around 770,000 distinct CDR3 sequences, with approximately 44% occurring once and the leading ten covering 4.9%. Sequenced: blood. These receptors all stem from a girl aged 5-17 years with multiple sclerosis. Both conserved end residues are part of each CDR3. Fields, in order: D gene, J gene, CDR3 length, V gene, clone size, CDR3 protein, CDR3 DNA. D genes are given only for firm matches. Only part of the rows carry a size: once, few, many, or a class if the clone is expanded.

d_call: -; j_call: TRBJ1-5; cdr3_length: 16; v_call: TRBV12-3/TRBV12-4; clone_size: -; cdr3_aa: CASSRGRQGPWQPQHF; cdr3_nt: TGTGCCAGCAGTCGAGGCAGGCAGGGGCCATGGCAGCCCCAGCATTTT
d_call: -; j_call: TRBJ2-5; cdr3_length: 14; v_call: TRBV20-1; clone_size: -; cdr3_aa: CSARDRRAGETQYF; cdr3_nt: TGCAGTGCTAGAGATCGGCGGGCCGGAGAGACCCAGTACTTC
d_call: -; j_call: TRBJ1-1; cdr3_length: 14; v_call: TRBV29-1; clone_size: -; cdr3_aa: CSVAVGDMNTEAFF; cdr3_nt: TGCAGCGTTGCGGTGGGGGATATGAACACTGAAGCTTTCTTT
d_call: -; j_call: TRBJ2-7; cdr3_length: 12; v_call: TRBV28; clone_size: few; cdr3_aa: CASGARPYEQYF; cdr3_nt: TGTGCCAGCGGCGCCAGACCCTACGAGCAGTACTTC
d_call: TRBD2; j_call: TRBJ2-1; cdr3_length: 13; v_call: TRBV29-1; clone_size: -; cdr3_aa: CSAGLAGGGEQFF; cdr3_nt: TGCAGCGCCGGACTAGCGGGAGGTGGTGAGCAGTTCTTC
d_call: -; j_call: TRBJ2-1; cdr3_length: 17; v_call: TRBV28; clone_size: -; cdr3_aa: CASSLGRGRGVNNEQFF; cdr3_nt: TGTGCCAGCAGTTTGGGAAGGGGGCGCGGGGTCAACAATGAGCAGTTCTTC
d_call: -; j_call: TRBJ2-3; cdr3_length: 12; v_call: TRBV20-1; clone_size: few; cdr3_aa: CSATRDSDTQYF; cdr3_nt: TGCAGTGCGACGCGAGATTCCGATACGCAGTATTTT
d_call: TRBD1; j_call: TRBJ2-1; cdr3_length: 16; v_call: TRBV13; clone_size: few; cdr3_aa: CASRGQGAMSYNEQFF; cdr3_nt: TGTGCCAGCCGCGGTCAGGGGGCCATGTCCTACAATGAGCAGTTCTTC
d_call: -; j_call: TRBJ1-4; cdr3_length: 13; v_call: TRBV30; clone_size: few; cdr3_aa: CARSVRQFEKLFF; cdr3_nt: TGTGCCCGGAGTGTACGGCAGTTTGAAAAACTGTTTTTT
d_call: TRBD1; j_call: TRBJ2-7; cdr3_length: 16; v_call: TRBV20-1; clone_size: -; cdr3_aa: CSARADRAGLSYEQYF; cdr3_nt: TGCAGTGCTAGAGCGGACAGGGCGGGCCTCTCCTACGAGCAGTACTTC
d_call: -; j_call: TRBJ1-1; cdr3_length: 14; v_call: TRBV13; clone_size: once; cdr3_aa: CASSLGLTGQKAFF; cdr3_nt: TGTGCCAGCAGCTTAGGCCTAACGGGGCAGAAAGCTTTCTTT
d_call: TRBD2; j_call: TRBJ2-1; cdr3_length: 18; v_call: TRBV20-1; clone_size: -; cdr3_aa: CSAGRELAGGNSYNEQFF; cdr3_nt: TGCAGTGCGGGTAGGGAGCTAGCGGGAGGCAACTCCTACAATGAGCAGTTCTTC
d_call: TRBD1; j_call: TRBJ1-5; cdr3_length: 18; v_call: TRBV28; clone_size: few; cdr3_aa: CASSPQIGQGAGNQPQHF; cdr3_nt: TGTGCCAGCAGTCCCCAGATCGGACAGGGGGCGGGCAATCAGCCCCAGCATTTT
d_call: -; j_call: TRBJ2-3; cdr3_length: 14; v_call: TRBV7-3; clone_size: -; cdr3_aa: CASSFGSGADTQYF; cdr3_nt: TGTGCCAGCAGCTTTGGGTCGGGGGCAGATACGCAGTATTTT
d_call: TRBD2; j_call: TRBJ2-3; cdr3_length: 16; v_call: TRBV2; clone_size: -; cdr3_aa: CASRPPGTSVTDTQYF; cdr3_nt: TGTGCCAGCAGACCGCCCGGGACTAGCGTGACAGATACGCAGTATTTT
d_call: -; j_call: TRBJ2-7; cdr3_length: 11; v_call: TRBV12-5; clone_size: -; cdr3_aa: CASEGTYEQYF; cdr3_nt: TGTGCTAGTGAGGGCACCTACGAGCAGTACTTC
d_call: TRBD1; j_call: TRBJ2-3; cdr3_length: 15; v_call: TRBV6-1; clone_size: few; cdr3_aa: CASCRTGAVTDTQYF; cdr3_nt: TGTGCCAGCTGCCGGACAGGGGCCGTCACAGATACGCAGTATTTT
d_call: -; j_call: TRBJ2-3; cdr3_length: 13; v_call: TRBV28; clone_size: once; cdr3_aa: CASTGPNKDTQYF; cdr3_nt: TGTGCCAGCACTGGACCAAACAAAGATACGCAGTATTTT
d_call: -; j_call: TRBJ2-5; cdr3_length: 14; v_call: TRBV27; clone_size: few; cdr3_aa: CASSPRQARPEQYF; cdr3_nt: TGTGCCAGCAGTCCCCGCCAAGCGCGTCCGGAGCAGTACTTC
d_call: TRBD2; j_call: TRBJ2-1; cdr3_length: 15; v_call: TRBV24-1; clone_size: -; cdr3_aa: CATNPGTSGTNEQFF; cdr3_nt: TGTGCCACCAACCCCGGGACTAGCGGAACTAATGAGCAGTTCTTC
d_call: -; j_call: TRBJ1-2; cdr3_length: 15; v_call: TRBV6-1; clone_size: -; cdr3_aa: CASSERAGANYGYTF; cdr3_nt: TGTGCCAGCAGTGAACGGGCAGGGGCTAACTATGGCTACACCTTC
d_call: -; j_call: TRBJ2-2; cdr3_length: 12; v_call: TRBV12-3/TRBV12-4; clone_size: -; cdr3_aa: CASSKYTGELFF; cdr3_nt: TGTGCCAGCAGCAAGTACACCGGGGAGCTGTTTTTT
d_call: -; j_call: TRBJ2-7; cdr3_length: 15; v_call: TRBV5-1; clone_size: few; cdr3_aa: CASSPFVGRDYEQYF; cdr3_nt: TGCGCCAGCAGCCCATTCGTCGGGCGGGACTACGAGCAGTACTTC
d_call: -; j_call: TRBJ1-1; cdr3_length: 14; v_call: TRBV20-1; clone_size: -; cdr3_aa: CSARDPTLNTEAFF; cdr3_nt: TGCAGTGCTAGAGATCCGACCTTGAACACTGAAGCTTTCTTT
d_call: -; j_call: TRBJ1-2; cdr3_length: 15; v_call: TRBV6-5; clone_size: -; cdr3_aa: CASSYRGQANYGYTF; cdr3_nt: TGTGCCAGCAGTTACCGGGGACAAGCCAACTATGGCTACACCTTC
d_call: -; j_call: TRBJ1-1; cdr3_length: 15; v_call: TRBV5-1; clone_size: -; cdr3_aa: CASSLGSGRNTEAFF; cdr3_nt: TGCGCCAGCAGCTTGGGGTCTGGCAGGAACACTGAAGCTTTCTTT
d_call: -; j_call: TRBJ2-5; cdr3_length: 18; v_call: TRBV7-9; clone_size: -; cdr3_aa: CASSLIIRTSPLQETQYF; cdr3_nt: TGTGCCAGCAGCCTTATTATACGTACGAGCCCCCTTCAAGAGACCCAGTACTTC
d_call: TRBD1; j_call: TRBJ2-7; cdr3_length: 15; v_call: TRBV9; clone_size: many; cdr3_aa: CASSAGDSGTYEQYF; cdr3_nt: TGTGCCAGCAGCGCCGGGGACAGTGGTACCTACGAGCAGTACTTC
d_call: TRBD2; j_call: TRBJ2-1; cdr3_length: 15; v_call: TRBV20-1; clone_size: -; cdr3_aa: CSARPTSGRASEQFF; cdr3_nt: TGCAGTGCTAGACCGACTAGCGGGAGGGCGAGTGAGCAGTTCTTC
d_call: -; j_call: TRBJ2-3; cdr3_length: 14; v_call: TRBV24-1; clone_size: -; cdr3_aa: CATSDSPSADTQYF; cdr3_nt: TGTGCCACCAGTGACTCCCCGTCGGCAGATACGCAGTATTTT
d_call: -; j_call: TRBJ1-2; cdr3_length: 14; v_call: TRBV5-1; clone_size: -; cdr3_aa: CASSKALDSYGYTF; cdr3_nt: TGCGCCAGCAGCAAGGCCCTCGATAGTTATGGCTACACCTTC
d_call: -; j_call: TRBJ2-5; cdr3_length: 13; v_call: TRBV7-2; clone_size: few; cdr3_aa: CASSLARVETQYF; cdr3_nt: TGTGCCAGCAGCTTAGCTAGGGTGGAGACCCAGTACTTC
d_call: TRBD2; j_call: TRBJ2-7; cdr3_length: 15; v_call: TRBV7-8; clone_size: -; cdr3_aa: CASSLAGGIGYEQYF; cdr3_nt: TGTGCCAGCAGCCTAGCGGGGGGTATTGGCTACGAGCAGTACTTC
d_call: TRBD2; j_call: TRBJ2-1; cdr3_length: 15; v_call: TRBV4-1; clone_size: few; cdr3_aa: CASSQGLAGRNEQFF; cdr3_nt: TGCGCCAGCAGCCAAGGTCTAGCGGGGCGCAATGAGCAGTTCTTC
d_call: TRBD2; j_call: TRBJ2-6; cdr3_length: 16; v_call: TRBV7-9; clone_size: -; cdr3_aa: CASSLGGGTGANVLTF; cdr3_nt: TGTGCCAGCAGCTTAGGCGGGGGTACGGGGGCCAACGTCCTGACTTTC
d_call: TRBD1; j_call: TRBJ2-4; cdr3_length: 15; v_call: TRBV20-1; clone_size: -; cdr3_aa: CSAMGTGQSKNIQYF; cdr3_nt: TGCAGCGCTATGGGGACGGGACAGTCCAAAAACATTCAGTACTTC
d_call: TRBD1; j_call: TRBJ1-2; cdr3_length: 15; v_call: TRBV7-9; clone_size: -; cdr3_aa: CASSLAGTGGHGYTF; cdr3_nt: TGTGCCAGCAGCTTAGCCGGGACAGGGGGCCATGGCTACACCTTC
d_call: TRBD2; j_call: TRBJ2-5; cdr3_length: 17; v_call: TRBV4-2; clone_size: -; cdr3_aa: CASSQATSGRYQETQYF; cdr3_nt: TGTGCCAGCAGCCAAGCTACTAGCGGGAGGTACCAAGAGACCCAGTACTTC
d_call: -; j_call: TRBJ2-4; cdr3_length: 15; v_call: TRBV20-1; clone_size: few; cdr3_aa: CSATGHQGPKNIQYF; cdr3_nt: TGCAGTGCTACGGGACACCAGGGGCCCAAAAACATTCAGTACTTC
d_call: -; j_call: TRBJ1-5; cdr3_length: 14; v_call: TRBV20-1; clone_size: -; cdr3_aa: CSAREPSSNQPQHF; cdr3_nt: TGCAGTGCTAGAGAACCAAGTAGCAATCAGCCCCAGCATTTT
d_call: -; j_call: TRBJ2-5; cdr3_length: 12; v_call: TRBV29-1; clone_size: -; cdr3_aa: CSVGVSGETQYF; cdr3_nt: TGCAGCGTTGGAGTCTCGGGGGAGACCCAGTACTTC
d_call: -; j_call: TRBJ2-1; cdr3_length: 16; v_call: TRBV29-1; clone_size: -; cdr3_aa: CSVDAEVRDSYNEQFF; cdr3_nt: TGCAGCGTTGATGCCGAAGTAAGGGATTCCTACAATGAGCAGTTCTTC
d_call: TRBD2; j_call: TRBJ2-1; cdr3_length: 16; v_call: TRBV4-3; clone_size: -; cdr3_aa: CASSQGWLAGENGQFF; cdr3_nt: TGCGCCAGCAGCCAAGGTTGGCTAGCGGGAGAGAATGGGCAGTTCTTC
d_call: -; j_call: TRBJ2-2; cdr3_length: 13; v_call: TRBV11-2; clone_size: -; cdr3_aa: CASRPVHSGELFF; cdr3_nt: TGTGCCAGCAGGCCAGTCCATTCCGGGGAGCTGTTTTTT
d_call: TRBD1; j_call: TRBJ2-5; cdr3_length: 16; v_call: TRBV20-1; clone_size: few; cdr3_aa: CSARGGQGRYQETQYF; cdr3_nt: TGCAGTGCTAGAGGGGGACAGGGCAGGTACCAAGAGACCCAGTACTTC
d_call: TRBD2; j_call: TRBJ2-5; cdr3_length: 16; v_call: TRBV7-2; clone_size: -; cdr3_aa: CASSWGRAGGPETQYF; cdr3_nt: TGTGCCAGCAGCTGGGGACGAGCGGGAGGGCCTGAGACCCAGTACTTC
d_call: TRBD1; j_call: TRBJ2-5; cdr3_length: 14; v_call: TRBV6-4; clone_size: few; cdr3_aa: CASSPDRGSETQYF; cdr3_nt: TGTGCCAGCAGTCCGGACAGGGGAAGTGAGACCCAGTACTTC
d_call: TRBD2; j_call: TRBJ2-1; cdr3_length: 17; v_call: TRBV5-1; clone_size: few; cdr3_aa: CASSLGTSVGKYNEQFF; cdr3_nt: TGCGCCAGCAGCTTGGGGACTAGCGTAGGCAAGTACAATGAGCAGTTCTTC
d_call: -; j_call: TRBJ2-6; cdr3_length: 13; v_call: TRBV29-1; clone_size: few; cdr3_aa: CSVQLSGANVLTF; cdr3_nt: TGCAGCGTGCAGCTTTCTGGGGCCAACGTCCTGACTTTC
d_call: -; j_call: TRBJ2-4; cdr3_length: 15; v_call: TRBV15; clone_size: -; cdr3_aa: CATSRGPGTKNIQYF; cdr3_nt: TGTGCCACCAGCAGAGGTCCGGGGACCAAAAACATTCAGTACTTC
d_call: -; j_call: TRBJ1-3; cdr3_length: 14; v_call: TRBV3-1; clone_size: -; cdr3_aa: CASSHDGWTNTIYF; cdr3_nt: TGTGCCAGCAGCCACGACGGTTGGACAAACACCATATATTTT
d_call: -; j_call: TRBJ2-7; cdr3_length: 13; v_call: TRBV6-5; clone_size: many; cdr3_aa: CASSYSSSYEQYF; cdr3_nt: TGTGCCAGCAGTTACTCCAGCTCCTACGAGCAGTACTTC
d_call: TRBD1; j_call: TRBJ1-2; cdr3_length: 14; v_call: TRBV5-1; clone_size: -; cdr3_aa: CASSQSQGTYGYTF; cdr3_nt: TGCGCCAGCAGCCAGTCACAGGGGACCTATGGCTACACCTTC
d_call: -; j_call: TRBJ2-7; cdr3_length: 14; v_call: TRBV12-3/TRBV12-4; clone_size: few; cdr3_aa: CASSQQGSLWEQYF; cdr3_nt: TGTGCCAGCAGCCAACAGGGCTCCCTATGGGAGCAGTACTTC
d_call: -; j_call: TRBJ1-2; cdr3_length: 12; v_call: TRBV24-1; clone_size: many; cdr3_aa: CATSDLNRSYTF; cdr3_nt: TGTGCCACCAGTGATTTGAACAGGAGCTACACCTTC
d_call: TRBD2; j_call: TRBJ2-3; cdr3_length: 16; v_call: TRBV4-2; clone_size: few; cdr3_aa: CASSQESAGSPDTQYF; cdr3_nt: TGTGCCAGCAGCCAAGAATCAGCGGGAAGTCCAGATACGCAGTATTTT
d_call: -; j_call: TRBJ2-7; cdr3_length: 16; v_call: TRBV5-1; clone_size: -; cdr3_aa: CASSLEPLDTTDEQYF; cdr3_nt: TGCGCCAGCAGTTTAGAACCCCTGGACACTACAGACGAGCAGTACTTC